A single sample is the source of the 5 T cell receptor beta chains below, sequenced in a study of cytomegalovirus exposure and HLA in healthy donors. PCR employed 60 Vbeta and 13 Jbeta primers. Here immunoSEQ multiplex PCR was the method, and the copy in TCRdb shows in-frame clones only, minus some. The sample records approximately 240,000 clones, around 80% being singletons. Sequenced sample: PBMCs. The source of these receptors is a woman aged 40-49 years in good health and CMV-seropositive.

The J gene is TRBJ2-7, the V gene TRBV5-4; 7 bases line up with TRBD1. Germline lookup yields CDR1 SGHNT and CDR2 YYREEE (reference sequence). CDR3 size: 15 residues. V shed 5 bases, J shed 2 bases, and the junction held 10 bases outside the gene matches. The CDR3 DNA follows: TGTGCCAGCAGACATGACAGGGCGACCGCCTACGAGCAGTACTTC. As protein: CASRHDRATAYEQYF.

This clone was recorded a few times. The chain uses TRBV6-5 and TRBJ2-1; D is ambiguous. In germline, CDR1 is MNHEY, CDR2 SVGAGI. The CDR3 is made up of 13 amino acids. V was cut by 2 bases and J by 5 bases, with 7 bases left in between. The chain's CDR3 is CASSYGPNNEQFF. For the CDR3, the DNA is TGTGCCAGCAGTTACGGGCCTAACAATGAGCAGTTCTTC.

The sample holds a few counts of this clone. The J gene is TRBJ2-7, the V gene TRBV27; D gene uncertain. The CDR3 spans 13 residues. Between the trimmed V and J ends, which lost 0 bases and 1 base, there was a span of 4 bases. Germline values: CDR1 MNHEY, CDR2 SMNVEV (reference sequence). The CDR3 sequence: CASSLSRSYEQYF. CDR3 bases: TGTGCCAGCAGTTTATCCAGGTCCTACGAGCAGTACTTC.

This clone occurred a few times. Different DNA sequences within this sample yield the same CDR3. The chain uses TRBV30 and TRBJ1-1; D is ambiguous. Germline V CDR1 and CDR2: GTSNPN, SVGIG (reference sequence). This CDR3 has 13 amino acids. Trimming pared 3 bases from V and 2 bases from J, leaving 10 bases between. CDR3 amino acids: CAWSLQVNTEAFF. CDR3 bases: TGTGCCTGGAGCCTCCAGGTAAACACTGAAGCTTTCTTT.

This clone was seen only a few times. V and J are TRBV9 and TRBJ1-2; D gene unclear. Germline assignment: CDR1 SGDLS and CDR2 YYNGEE. The V gene lost 4 bases and the J gene lost 6 bases, with 19 bases spanning the gap. The CDR3 extends over 15 amino acids. CDR3 region: CASSPIIDTWDGYTF. The CDR3 nucleotides read TGTGCCAGCAGCCCGATAATAGACACATGGGATGGCTACACCTTC.